The 20 T cell receptor beta chains in this list originate from one sample, sequenced in a study of shared clonotypes between healthy human individuals. Repertoires were generated with immunoSEQ multiplex PCR, while TCRdb's copy carries only in-frame clones and drops some. The sample holds under 600,000 clones, 95% to 97% seen once. Sequences were obtained from naive CD4+ T cells sorted from blood. Subset of the sample: CD45RA+ positively selected. These TCRs come from a woman in her thirties in good health.

The chain combines TRBV5-1 with TRBJ2-7; unclear D gene. The CDR3 has 17 residues. Germline values: CDR1 SGHRS, CDR2 YFSETQ. V gave up 3 bases and J gave up 0 bases, with 19 bases separating them. The CDR3 spells CASSSTAQLKFSYEQYF. For the CDR3, the DNA is TGCGCCAGCAGCTCCACCGCCCAACTAAAATTCTCCTACGAGCAGTACTTC.

This chain uses TRBV30 with TRBJ1-1; no clear D gene. The CDR3 is 13 amino acids. The germline V gene has CDR1 GTSNPN and CDR2 SVGIG (reference sequence). The V gene lost 5 bases and the J gene lost 2 bases, with 12 bases spanning the gap. CDR3 loop: CAWGGQINTEAFF. The CDR3, as DNA: TGTGCCTGGGGAGGGCAGATTAACACTGAAGCTTTCTTT.

V and J are TRBV18 and TRBJ1-2, with a weak D call TRBD1 (5 bases). The CDR3 sequence is 14 residues long. V lost 3 bases and J 4 bases, leaving 12 bases between the germline ends. Germline CDR1 KGHSH, CDR2 LQKENI. CDR3 DNA sequence: TGTGCCAGCTCACCTGCCGGGGCCGGCTATGGCTACACCTTC. This codes for CASSPAGAGYGYTF.

The chain has TRBV5-1 and TRBJ2-2; D possibly corresponds to TRBD2 (6 bases). Per germline, CDR1 SGHRS and CDR2 YFSETQ. V lost 4 bases and J 8 bases, leaving 15 bases between the germline ends. There are 14 residues in the CDR3. CDR3 coding DNA: TGCGCCAGCAGCGGAGACGGAGGGCCGGGGGAGCTGTTTTTT. Residues: CASSGDGGPGELFF.

Comment on this clone: This same CDR3 is encoded by further DNA sequences in the sample. V gene TRBV5-1 combines with J gene TRBJ2-2; D might be TRBD2 (5 bases). CDR3 length equals 16 residues. From germline, CDR1 is SGHRS and CDR2 YFSETQ. V lost 0 bases, J lost 1 base, and 10 bases lay in between. The DNA of the CDR3 is TGCGCCAGCAGCTTGGGGCTAGCAGAGAACACCGGGGAGCTGTTTTTT. Translated: CASSLGLAENTGELFF.

The chain uses TRBV4-1 and TRBJ2-2; the D is unclear. The V gene's germline CDR1 is MGHRA and CDR2 YSYEKL. This CDR3 is 12 amino acids long. Trimming removed 3 bases at V and 1 base at J, with 0 bases between. Written as DNA, the CDR3 is TGCGCCAGCAGCCAGAACACCGGGGAGCTGTTTTTT. Translating gives CASSQNTGELFF.

The V call is TRBV28, the J call TRBJ1-2; D remains ambiguous. V lost 2 bases, J lost 1 base, and 11 bases lay in between. CDR1 and CDR2 (germline): MDHEN, SYDVKM. The CDR3 is 15 amino acids. The CDR3 DNA follows: TGTGCCAGCAGTTTAGTCGCCCGAATTAACTATGGCTACACCTTC. Translated: CASSLVARINYGYTF.

This chain uses TRBV5-4 with TRBJ2-1; tentatively, D is TRBD2 (6 bases). In germline, CDR1 is SGHNT, CDR2 YYREEE (reference sequence). The length of the CDR3 is 15 residues. V shed 0 bases and J shed 4 bases, with 11 bases lying between them. CDR3 amino acids: CASSLGRGQYNEQFF. Written as DNA, the CDR3 is TGTGCCAGCAGCTTGGGGCGGGGCCAGTACAATGAGCAGTTCTTC.

V usage is TRBV5-1 and J usage is TRBJ2-5; D gene unclear. The V and J ends lost 0 bases and 1 base respectively, with 7 bases between them. There are 14 residues in the CDR3. The V gene's germline CDR1 is SGHRS and CDR2 YFSETQ. The CDR3, as DNA: TGCGCCAGCAGCTTGGCCCACCCCCAAGAGACCCAGTACTTC. It specifies CASSLAHPQETQYF. The full variable domain, in which reference TRBV5-1 and TRBJ2-5 provide the parts outside the CDR3, is KAGVTQTPRYLIKTRGQQVTLSCSPISGHRSVSWYQQTPGQGLQFLFEYFSETQRNKGNFPGRFSGRQFSNSRSEMNVSTLELGDSALYLCASSLAHPQETQYFGPGTRLLVL.

V gene TRBV6-1 combines with J gene TRBJ2-7, with D possibly matching TRBD2 (5 bases). The germline CDR1 and CDR2 sequences are MNHNS and SASEGT. The CDR3 runs 15 residues. V gave up 3 bases and J gave up 3 bases, with 15 bases separating them. The CDR3 nucleotides read TGTGCCAGCAGTGATAGACTAATGTCGAGCTACGAGCAGTACTTC. Its protein product is CASSDRLMSSYEQYF.

DNA for the CDR3: TGTGCCAGCTGTATACCCGGAGATGAAAAACTGTTTTTT. As protein: CASCIPGDEKLFF. The chain carries TRBV6-1 and TRBJ1-4, with unresolved D. Germline values: CDR1 MNHNS, CDR2 SASEGT. The CDR3 length is 13 residues. V shed 8 bases and J shed 6 bases, with 13 bases lying between them.

The chain recombines TRBV5-1 with TRBJ1-2; D is undetermined. Germline CDR1 reads SGHRS; CDR2 reads YFSETQ. Trimming took 0 bases from V and 6 from J, leaving 9 bases between them. The CDR3 contains 13 residues. The CDR3, as DNA: TGCGCCAGCAGCTTGGACGGAAAGGATGGCTACACCTTC. This codes for CASSLDGKDGYTF.

The J gene is TRBJ2-7, the V gene TRBV5-4; 9 nucleotides agree with TRBD2. Germline assignment: CDR1 SGHNT and CDR2 YYREEE (reference sequence). CDR3 size: 14 residues. The J segment lost 5 bases and the V segment lost 0 bases, leaving 3 bases of the junction unmatched. The CDR3 sequence: CASSLGGRADEQYF. DNA of the CDR3: TGTGCCAGCAGCTTGGGCGGGAGGGCTGACGAGCAGTACTTC.

The chain recombines TRBV4-1 with TRBJ2-2; 8 bases map to TRBD1. This CDR3 spans 16 amino acids. Germline V gene data show CDR1 as MGHRA and CDR2 as YSYEKL. V shed 0 bases and J 5 bases; nucleotides not matched to a gene: 5. The CDR3 loop reads CASSQDRGPGTGELFF. In DNA, the CDR3 is TGCGCCAGCAGCCAAGACAGGGGGCCGGGGACCGGGGAGCTGTTTTTT.

This chain links TRBV15 with TRBJ2-1; no reliable D call. The CDR3 is made up of 18 amino acids. Per germline, CDR1 LNHNV and CDR2 YYDKDF (reference sequence). The ends were cut back, 0 bases at V and 0 bases at J, with 15 bases in the middle. CDR3 residues: CATSRDLMLQYSYNEQFF. DNA for the CDR3: TGTGCCACCAGCAGAGATCTCATGTTGCAATACTCCTACAATGAGCAGTTCTTC.

The chain couples TRBV6-5 to TRBJ1-5, with D possibly being TRBD1 (5 bases). CDR1 is MNHEY and CDR2 is SVGAGI in the germline V gene. This CDR3 is built from 13 residues. V dropped 6 bases and J dropped 5 bases, with 11 bases sitting between them. CDR3 in DNA: TGTGCCAGCAGCCCCAGGGAATATCAGCCCCAGCATTTT. It yields the protein CASSPREYQPQHF.

The chain has TRBV11-2 and TRBJ2-3, with a tentative D call TRBD2 (5 bases). The V and J ends lost 1 base and 0 bases respectively, with 14 bases between them. CDR3 size: 17 residues. Looked up from germline, CDR1 is SGHAT and CDR2 is FQNNGV. As DNA, the CDR3 is TGTGCCAGCAGCTTAGGGACTTTGGGCGGGAGCACAGATACGCAGTATTTT. Translation gives CASSLGTLGGSTDTQYF.

V is TRBV5-1 and J is TRBJ2-2; D possibly corresponds to TRBD2 (6 bases). Germline CDR1 reads SGHRS; CDR2 reads YFSETQ. Trimming pared 4 bases from V and 0 bases from J, leaving 10 bases between. The CDR3 loop spans 15 amino acids. DNA for the CDR3: TGCGCCAGCAGCGCATCGGGAGCGAACACCGGGGAGCTGTTTTTT. This translates into CASSASGANTGELFF.

The chain links TRBV4-2 to TRBJ2-1; D may be TRBD2 (6 bases). V dropped 1 base and J dropped 0 bases, with 10 bases sitting between them. The germline V gene has CDR1 LGHNA and CDR2 YNFKEQ. This CDR3 contains 16 residues. The CDR3 reads CASSQGRGSSYNEQFF. CDR3 coding DNA: TGTGCCAGCAGCCAAGGACGGGGGAGCTCCTACAATGAGCAGTTCTTC.

V usage is TRBV7-2 and J usage is TRBJ2-1; 11 nucleotides align to TRBD2. Unmatched junction bases numbered 10, after V lost 5 bases and J lost 4 bases. The length of the CDR3 is 17 residues. Germline V gene data show CDR1 as SGHTA and CDR2 as FQGNSA. For the CDR3, the DNA is TGTGCCAGCAGCGGGACAAGGACTAGCGGGTTATACAATGAGCAGTTCTTC. Its protein product is CASSGTRTSGLYNEQFF.